The present T cell receptor (beta chain) was sequenced within a study of blood T cell repertoires in COVID-19. Per the original data handling: Researchers report that nucleated cell counts were estimated from reference gene primer amplification. TCRdb's table, derived via immunoSEQ multiplex PCR, lists solely in-frame clones and lacks some. V and J calls and clone size follow that table, whereas D and trimming were derived from the DNA. The repertoire includes about 190,000 clones, 75% to 90% of them detected once, and 0.95% to 1.3% sits in the top ten. Germline CDR1 and CDR2: LNHDA and SQIVND (reference sequence). Trimming pared 3 bases from V and 7 bases from J, leaving 13 bases between. This CDR3 has 14 amino acids.

This sequence was found in a man younger than 45 with acute or convalescent COVID-19. Sequencing was carried out using peripheral blood. This rearrangement joins TRBV19 to TRBJ1-5, with a possible D match to TRBD1 (6 bases). This chain's CDR3 is CASSIQGQGQPQHF. The CDR3 region has the DNA TGTGCCAGTAGTATTCAGGGACAAGGGCAGCCCCAGCATTTT.